One sample yielded the 3 T cell receptor beta chains listed below, sequenced in a study of shared clonotypes between healthy human individuals. Using immunoSEQ multiplex PCR, the repertoire was profiled, and TCRdb retains in-frame clones only, with some absent. Among some 1,600,000 clones listed, nearly 99% were seen once. Material for sequencing was naive CD4+ T cells sorted from blood. This sample's subset: CD45RA+ positively selected. The receptor source for this set is a man aged 30 to 45 in good health.

V usage is TRBV5-1 and J usage is TRBJ2-7, with 13 bases matching TRBD2. This CDR3 has 14 residues. Germline values: CDR1 SGHRS, CDR2 YFSETQ. Trimming took 9 bases from V and 6 from J; bases not matched to a gene: 9. The CDR3 region has the DNA TGCGCCACCGAACTAGCGGGAGGGCCGGGCGAGCAGTACTTC. This translates into CATELAGGPGEQYF.

The J gene is TRBJ2-1, the V gene TRBV29-1; 8 bases align to TRBD1. This CDR3 is 12 amino acids long. Germline loops: CDR1 SQVTM, CDR2 ANQGSEA. V shed 4 bases, J shed 6 bases, and the junction held 2 bases outside the gene matches. CDR3 in DNA: TGCAGCGTTGCGGGACAGGCCAATGAGCAGTTCTTC. Protein product: CSVAGQANEQFF.

The chain couples TRBV28 to TRBJ2-7; D assignment may be TRBD1 or TRBD2 (5 bases each). Germline V lookup: CDR1 MDHEN, CDR2 SYDVKM. V was trimmed by 6 bases and J by 2 bases, leaving 14 bases between them. The CDR3 contains 14 residues. The CDR3 DNA sequence: TGTGCCAGCAGCACGCCGGGACGGCCCTACGAGCAGTACTTC. Amino acids: CASSTPGRPYEQYF.